The clone carrying this T cell receptor beta chain was seen more than once but under ten times. Its antigen is unknown. This sample is drawn from a study of vaccination and CD4 T cells after COVID-19. Looking at the study overall: Overlapping peptides covering the spike proteins of SARS-CoV-2, HCoV-NL63, HCoV-OC43 and HCoV-229E were added to stimulate cells. Cultures acting as controls obtained a CEFX pool, an HIV-1 Nef pool, or no peptide.

The CDR3 runs to 13 residues. The Oncomine TCR Beta short-read assay sequenced DNA from cultured CD4+ T cells. From CD4+ T cells that had been cultured, genomic DNA was extracted. MiXCR, applied by TCRdb to the PCR reads, yields one record per CDR3 protein. The sample contains 9,000 to 10,000 distinct CDR3 sequences, 30% to 35% of which appear only once. Treatment of the sample: approximately 10-day PBMC culture with coronavirus spike peptide pools or control peptides (ViraFEST assay). The unexposed donor gave CD4+ T cells before the COVID-19 pandemic (2011-2018). Available cell numbers determined whether unexposed-donor CD4+ T cells were probed with SARS-CoV-2 S/N and four cold-coronavirus spikes.

The source material was CD4+ T cells from blood, cultured in vitro. The sequence was collected from a human donor in good health. The genes are TRBV21-1 and TRBJ1-1. TRBV21-1 is shown as a pseudogene. CDR3 sequence: CASSKIRRGEAFF. For the CDR3, the DNA is TGTGCCAGCAGCAAAATTAGGAGGGGTGAAGCTTTCTTT.